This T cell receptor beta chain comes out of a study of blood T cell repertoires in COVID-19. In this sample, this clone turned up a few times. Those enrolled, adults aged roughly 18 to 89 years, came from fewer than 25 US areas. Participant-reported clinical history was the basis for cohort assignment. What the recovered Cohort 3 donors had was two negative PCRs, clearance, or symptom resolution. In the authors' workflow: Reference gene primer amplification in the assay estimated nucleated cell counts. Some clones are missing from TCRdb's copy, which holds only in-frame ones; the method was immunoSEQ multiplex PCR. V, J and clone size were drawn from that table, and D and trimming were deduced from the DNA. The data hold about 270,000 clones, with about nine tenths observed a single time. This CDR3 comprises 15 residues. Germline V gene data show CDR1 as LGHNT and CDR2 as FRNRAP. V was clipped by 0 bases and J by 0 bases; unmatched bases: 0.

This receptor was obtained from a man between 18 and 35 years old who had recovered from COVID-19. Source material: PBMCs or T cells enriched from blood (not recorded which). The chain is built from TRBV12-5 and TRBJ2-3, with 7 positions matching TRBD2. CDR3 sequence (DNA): TGTGCTAGTGGTTTGGTGCGGGGGAGCACAGATACGCAGTATTTT. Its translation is CASGLVRGSTDTQYF.